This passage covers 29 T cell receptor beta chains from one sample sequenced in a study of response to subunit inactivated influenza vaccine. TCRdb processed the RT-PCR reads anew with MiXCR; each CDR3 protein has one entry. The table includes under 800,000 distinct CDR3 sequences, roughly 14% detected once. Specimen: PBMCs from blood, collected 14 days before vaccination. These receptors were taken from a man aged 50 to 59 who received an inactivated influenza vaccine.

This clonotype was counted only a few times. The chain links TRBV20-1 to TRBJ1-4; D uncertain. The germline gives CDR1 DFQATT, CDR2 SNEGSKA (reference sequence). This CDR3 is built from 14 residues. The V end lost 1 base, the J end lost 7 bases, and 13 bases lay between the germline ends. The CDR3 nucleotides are TGCAGTGCTAGAGCCGGGCCTCGGAGTGAAAAACTGTTTTTT. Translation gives CSARAGPRSEKLFF.

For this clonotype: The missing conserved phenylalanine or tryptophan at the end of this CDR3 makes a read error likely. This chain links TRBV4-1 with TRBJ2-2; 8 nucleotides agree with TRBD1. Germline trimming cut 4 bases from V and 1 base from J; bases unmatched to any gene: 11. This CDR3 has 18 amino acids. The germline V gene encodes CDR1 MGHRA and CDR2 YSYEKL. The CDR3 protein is CASSLKNPGQVNTGELFS. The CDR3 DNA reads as TGCGCCAGCAGCCTCAAGAATCCGGGACAGGTGAACACCGGGGAGCTGTTTTCT.

The CDR3 sequence is CASSESPRYGYTF. The CDR3 region has the DNA TGTGCCAGCAGCGAGTCACCCAGGTATGGCTACACCTTC. This chain links TRBV12-3 or TRBV12-4 with TRBJ1-2; D ambiguous. Trimming left V 6 bases short and J 5 bases short, with 13 bases between. CDR3 length: 13 residues.

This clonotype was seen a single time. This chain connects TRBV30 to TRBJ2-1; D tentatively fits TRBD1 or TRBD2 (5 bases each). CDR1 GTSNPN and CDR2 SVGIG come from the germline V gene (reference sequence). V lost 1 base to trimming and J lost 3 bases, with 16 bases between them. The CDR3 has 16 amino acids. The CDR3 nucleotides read TGTGCCTGGAGTGACAAGGACCCTGGGGGCTACAATGAGCAGTTCTTC. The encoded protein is CAWSDKDPGGYNEQFF.

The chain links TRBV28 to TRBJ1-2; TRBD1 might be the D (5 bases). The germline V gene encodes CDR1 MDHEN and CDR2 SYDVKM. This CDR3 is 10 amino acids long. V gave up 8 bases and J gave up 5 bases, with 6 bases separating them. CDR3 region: CASGGYGYTF. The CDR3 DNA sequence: TGTGCCAGCGGGGGTTATGGCTACACCTTC.

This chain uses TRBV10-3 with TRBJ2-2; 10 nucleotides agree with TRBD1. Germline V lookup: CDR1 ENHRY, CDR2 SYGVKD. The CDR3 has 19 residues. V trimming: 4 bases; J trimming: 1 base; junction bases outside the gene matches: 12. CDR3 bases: TGTGCCATCAGTGGGAGGGACAGGGGACGCGGAATGAACACCGGGGAGCTGTTTTTT. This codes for CAISGRDRGRGMNTGELFF.

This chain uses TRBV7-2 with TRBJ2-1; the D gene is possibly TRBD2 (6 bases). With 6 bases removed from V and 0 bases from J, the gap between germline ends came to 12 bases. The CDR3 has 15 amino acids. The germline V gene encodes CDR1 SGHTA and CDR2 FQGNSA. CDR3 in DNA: TGTGCCAGCAGTTGGGACTCCCACTCCTACAATGAGCAGTTCTTC. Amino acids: CASSWDSHSYNEQFF.

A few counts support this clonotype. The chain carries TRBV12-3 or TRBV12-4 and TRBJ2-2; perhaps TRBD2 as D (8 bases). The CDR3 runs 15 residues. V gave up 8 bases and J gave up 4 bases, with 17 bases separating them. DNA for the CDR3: TGTGCCAGCCAGGGGGTAGCGGGGACCACCGGGGAGCTGTTTTTT. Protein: CASQGVAGTTGELFF.

DNA of the CDR3: TGTGCCAGCAGTGACCCGGGACTAGGTAGTGAGCAGTTCTTC. It encodes CASSDPGLGSEQFF. The chain is built from TRBV12-3 or TRBV12-4 and TRBJ2-1; 8 positions match TRBD2. V lost 5 bases to trimming and J lost 9 bases; unmatched junction nucleotides: 9. CDR3 length equals 14 residues.

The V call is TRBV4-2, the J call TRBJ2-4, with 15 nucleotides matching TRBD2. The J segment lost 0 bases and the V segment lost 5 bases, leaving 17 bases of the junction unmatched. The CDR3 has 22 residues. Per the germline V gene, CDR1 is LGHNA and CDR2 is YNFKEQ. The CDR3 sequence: CASSKPTGTSGRSKLAKNIQYF. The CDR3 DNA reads TGTGCCAGCAGCAAACCTACCGGGACTAGCGGGAGGTCCAAACTAGCCAAAAACATTCAGTACTTC.

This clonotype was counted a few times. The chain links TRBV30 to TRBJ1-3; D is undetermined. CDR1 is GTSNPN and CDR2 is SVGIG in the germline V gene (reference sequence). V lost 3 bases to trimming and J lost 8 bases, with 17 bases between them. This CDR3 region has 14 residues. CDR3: CAWSSGRRRDTIYF. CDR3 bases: TGTGCCTGGAGCTCCGGACGGCGCCGGGACACCATATATTTT.

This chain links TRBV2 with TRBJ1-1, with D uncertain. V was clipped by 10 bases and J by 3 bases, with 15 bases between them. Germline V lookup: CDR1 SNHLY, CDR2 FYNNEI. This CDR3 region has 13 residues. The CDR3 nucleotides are TGTGCCACGCGGTCCGAACCGGACACTGAAGCTTTCTTT. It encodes CATRSEPDTEAFF.

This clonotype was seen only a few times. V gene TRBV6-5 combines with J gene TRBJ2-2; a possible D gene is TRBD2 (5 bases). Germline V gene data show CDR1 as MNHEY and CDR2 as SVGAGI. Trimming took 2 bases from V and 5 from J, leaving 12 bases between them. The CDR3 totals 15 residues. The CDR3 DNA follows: TGTGCCAGCAGTTACCCTCCGGGAAGGACCGGGGAGCTGTTTTTT. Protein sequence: CASSYPPGRTGELFF.

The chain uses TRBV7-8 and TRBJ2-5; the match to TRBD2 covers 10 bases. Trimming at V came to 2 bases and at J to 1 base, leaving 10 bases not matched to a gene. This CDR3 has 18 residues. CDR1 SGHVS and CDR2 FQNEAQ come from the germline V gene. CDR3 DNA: TGTGCCAGCAGCTTATTACCAGCGGGGGGGCCTAGCCAAGAGACCCAGTACTTC. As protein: CASSLLPAGGPSQETQYF.

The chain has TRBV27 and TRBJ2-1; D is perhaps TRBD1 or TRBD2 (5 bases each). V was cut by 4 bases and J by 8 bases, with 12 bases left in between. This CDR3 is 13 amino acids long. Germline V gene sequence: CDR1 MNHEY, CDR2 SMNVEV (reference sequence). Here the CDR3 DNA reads TGTGCCAGCAGTTCCTCTCCGGGGCATGAGCAGTTCTTC. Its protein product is CASSSSPGHEQFF.

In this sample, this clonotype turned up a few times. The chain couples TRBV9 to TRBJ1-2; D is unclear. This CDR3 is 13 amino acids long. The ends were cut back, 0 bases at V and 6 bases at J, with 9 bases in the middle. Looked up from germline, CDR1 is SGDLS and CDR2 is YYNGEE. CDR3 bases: TGTGCCAGCAGCGTAGCTAGCCGGAATGGCTACACCTTC. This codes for CASSVASRNGYTF.

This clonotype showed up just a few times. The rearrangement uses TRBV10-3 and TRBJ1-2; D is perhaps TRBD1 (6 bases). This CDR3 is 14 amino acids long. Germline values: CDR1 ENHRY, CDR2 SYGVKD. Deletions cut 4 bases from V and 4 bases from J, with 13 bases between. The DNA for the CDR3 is TGTGCCATCAGTGGCGGGACAAGGGTCTATGGCTACACCTTC. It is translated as CAISGGTRVYGYTF.

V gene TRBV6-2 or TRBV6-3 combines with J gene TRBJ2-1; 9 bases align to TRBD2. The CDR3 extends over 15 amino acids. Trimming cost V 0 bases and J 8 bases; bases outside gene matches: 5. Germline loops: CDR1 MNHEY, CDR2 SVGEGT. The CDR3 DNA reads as TGTGCCAGCAGTTACTCTCGCGGGGGGGCCGATGAGCAGTTCTTC. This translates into CASSYSRGGADEQFF.

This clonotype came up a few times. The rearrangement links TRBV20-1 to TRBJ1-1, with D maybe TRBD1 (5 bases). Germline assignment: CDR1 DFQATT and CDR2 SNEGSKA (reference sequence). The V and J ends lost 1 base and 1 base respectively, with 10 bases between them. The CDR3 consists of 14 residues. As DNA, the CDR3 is TGCAGTGCTAGAGCCCGGGACCGGAACACTGAAGCTTTCTTT. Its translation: CSARARDRNTEAFF.

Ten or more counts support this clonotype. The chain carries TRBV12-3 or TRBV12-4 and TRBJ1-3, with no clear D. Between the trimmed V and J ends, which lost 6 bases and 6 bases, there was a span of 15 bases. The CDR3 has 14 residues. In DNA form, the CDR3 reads TGTGCCAGCAGCTACGACTACCGCCCAAACACCATATATTTT. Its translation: CASSYDYRPNTIYF.

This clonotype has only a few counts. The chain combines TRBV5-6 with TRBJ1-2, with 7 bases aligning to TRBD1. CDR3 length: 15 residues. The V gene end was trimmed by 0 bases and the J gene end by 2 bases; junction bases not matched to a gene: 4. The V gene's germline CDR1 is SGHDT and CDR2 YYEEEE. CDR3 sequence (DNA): TGTGCCAGCAGCTTGGGTGCAGGGGGGAACTATGGCTACACCTTC. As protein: CASSLGAGGNYGYTF.

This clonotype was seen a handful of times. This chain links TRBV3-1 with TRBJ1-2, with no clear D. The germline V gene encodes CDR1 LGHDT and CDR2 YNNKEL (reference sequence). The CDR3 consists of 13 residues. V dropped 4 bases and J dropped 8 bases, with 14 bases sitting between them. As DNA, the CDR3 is TGTGCCAGCAGCCTAGGGATCGGCGGGGGCTACACCTTC. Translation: CASSLGIGGGYTF. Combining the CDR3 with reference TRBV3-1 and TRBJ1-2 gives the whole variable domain DTAVSQTPKYLVTQMGNDKSIKCEQNLGHDTMYWYKQDSKKFLKIMFSYNNKELIINETVPNRFSPKSPDKAHLNLHINSLELGDSAVYFCASSLGIGGGYTFGSGTRLTVV.

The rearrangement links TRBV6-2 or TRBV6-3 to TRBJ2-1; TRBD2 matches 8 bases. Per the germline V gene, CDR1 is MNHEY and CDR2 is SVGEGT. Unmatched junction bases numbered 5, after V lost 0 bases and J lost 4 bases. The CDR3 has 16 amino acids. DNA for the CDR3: TGTGCCAGCAGTTACTCGAAAAAGCGGGGGTACAATGAGCAGTTCTTC. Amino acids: CASSYSKKRGYNEQFF.

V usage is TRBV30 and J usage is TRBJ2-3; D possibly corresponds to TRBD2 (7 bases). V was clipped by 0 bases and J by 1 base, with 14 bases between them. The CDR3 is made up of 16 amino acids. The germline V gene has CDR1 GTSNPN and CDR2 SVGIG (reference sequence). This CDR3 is CAWSVGRGGGTDTQYF. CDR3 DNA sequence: TGTGCCTGGAGTGTAGGGAGGGGGGGCGGCACAGATACGCAGTATTTT.

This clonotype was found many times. The CDR3 nucleotides are TGTGCCAGCAGCTTTTATGCACAAACAACCTACGAGCAGTACTTC. Encoded protein: CASSFYAQTTYEQYF. The rearrangement links TRBV7-8 to TRBJ2-7; D gene uncertain. This CDR3 has 15 residues. CDR1 and CDR2 (germline): SGHVS, FQNEAQ. V lost 3 bases and J lost 2, with 14 bases in between.

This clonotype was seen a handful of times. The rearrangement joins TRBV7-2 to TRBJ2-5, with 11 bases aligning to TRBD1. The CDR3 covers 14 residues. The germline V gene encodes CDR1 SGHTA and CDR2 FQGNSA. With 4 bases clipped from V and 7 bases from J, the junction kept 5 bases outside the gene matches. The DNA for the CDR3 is TGTGCCAGCAGCTCGGGGACAGGGGGGTGGACCCAGTACTTC. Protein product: CASSSGTGGWTQYF.

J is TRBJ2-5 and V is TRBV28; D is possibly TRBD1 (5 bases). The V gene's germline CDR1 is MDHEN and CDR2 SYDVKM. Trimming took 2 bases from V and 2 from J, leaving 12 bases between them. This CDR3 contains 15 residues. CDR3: CASSLETVTQETQYF. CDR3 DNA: TGTGCCAGCAGTTTAGAGACAGTGACACAAGAGACCCAGTACTTC. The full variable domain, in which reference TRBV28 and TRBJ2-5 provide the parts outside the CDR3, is DVKVTQSSRYLVKRTGEKVFLECVQDMDHENMFWYRQDPGLGLRLIYFSYDVKMKEKGDIPEGYSVSREKKERFSLILESASTNQTSMYLCASSLETVTQETQYFGPGTRLLVL.

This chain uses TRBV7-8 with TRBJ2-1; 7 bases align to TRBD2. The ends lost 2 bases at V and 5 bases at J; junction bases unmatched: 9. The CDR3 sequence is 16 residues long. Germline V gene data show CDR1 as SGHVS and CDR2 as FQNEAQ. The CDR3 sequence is CASSLNGLADDNEQFF. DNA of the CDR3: TGTGCCAGCAGCTTAAATGGGCTAGCGGACGACAATGAGCAGTTCTTC.

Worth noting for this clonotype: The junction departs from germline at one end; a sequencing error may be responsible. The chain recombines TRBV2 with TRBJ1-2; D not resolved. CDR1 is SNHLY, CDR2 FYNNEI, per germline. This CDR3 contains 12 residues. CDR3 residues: CASSGEVAGSRF. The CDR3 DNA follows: TGTGCCAGCAGTGGCGAAGTGGCTGGGAGCCGCTTC.